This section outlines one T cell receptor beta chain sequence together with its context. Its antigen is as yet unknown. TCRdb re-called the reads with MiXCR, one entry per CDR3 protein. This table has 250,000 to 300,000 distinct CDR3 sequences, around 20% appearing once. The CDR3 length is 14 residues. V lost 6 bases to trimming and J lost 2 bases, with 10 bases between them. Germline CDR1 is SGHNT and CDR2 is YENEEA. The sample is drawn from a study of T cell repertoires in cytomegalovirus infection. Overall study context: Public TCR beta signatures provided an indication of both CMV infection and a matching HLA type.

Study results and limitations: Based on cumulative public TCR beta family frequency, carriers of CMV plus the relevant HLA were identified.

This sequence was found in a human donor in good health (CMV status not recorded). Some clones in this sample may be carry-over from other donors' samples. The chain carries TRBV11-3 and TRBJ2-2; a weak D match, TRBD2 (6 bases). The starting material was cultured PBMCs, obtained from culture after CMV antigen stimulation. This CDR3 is CASSKGGNTGELFF. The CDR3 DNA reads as TGTGCCAGCAGTAAGGGAGGAAACACCGGGGAGCTGTTTTTT.